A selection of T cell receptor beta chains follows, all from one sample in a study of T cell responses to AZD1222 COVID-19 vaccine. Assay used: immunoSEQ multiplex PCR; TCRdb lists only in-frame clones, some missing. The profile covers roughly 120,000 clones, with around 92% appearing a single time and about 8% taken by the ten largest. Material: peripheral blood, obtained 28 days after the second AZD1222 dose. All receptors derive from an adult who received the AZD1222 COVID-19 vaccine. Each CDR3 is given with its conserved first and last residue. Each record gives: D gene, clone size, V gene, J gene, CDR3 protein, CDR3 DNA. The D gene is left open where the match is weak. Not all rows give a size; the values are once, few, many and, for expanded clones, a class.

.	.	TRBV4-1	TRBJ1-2	CASSQVATTYGYTF	TGCGCCAGCAGCCAAGTTGCCACCACCTATGGCTACACCTTC
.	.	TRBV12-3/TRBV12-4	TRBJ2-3	CASSPGDTQYF	TGTGCCAGCAGCCCGGGGGATACGCAGTATTTT
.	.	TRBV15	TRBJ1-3	CATSRDRLGTSGNTIYF	TGTGCCACCAGCAGAGATCGTCTCGGGACATCTGGAAACACCATATATTTT
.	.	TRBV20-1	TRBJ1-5	CSAKGNQPQHF	TGCAGTGCTAAGGGGAATCAGCCCCAGCATTTT
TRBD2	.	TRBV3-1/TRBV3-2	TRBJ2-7	CASSPRTSGSLEQYF	TGTGCCAGCAGCCCCCGGACTAGCGGGAGTCTCGAGCAGTACTTC
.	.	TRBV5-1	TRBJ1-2	CASSLGVVADYGYTF	TGCGCCAGCAGCTTGGGGGTAGTAGCGGACTATGGCTACACCTTC
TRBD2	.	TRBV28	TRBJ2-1	CASTSGVYNEQFF	TGTGCCAGTACTAGCGGGGTCTACAATGAGCAGTTCTTC
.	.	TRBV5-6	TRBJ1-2	CASSLGQNYGYTF	TGTGCCAGCAGCTTGGGACAGAACTATGGCTACACCTTC
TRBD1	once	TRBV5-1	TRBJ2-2	CASSQGGWPNTGELFF	TGCGCCAGCAGCCAAGGGGGCTGGCCGAACACCGGGGAGCTGTTTTTT
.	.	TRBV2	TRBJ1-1	CASSVQGPNTEAFF	TGTGCCAGCAGTGTTCAGGGCCCGAACACTGAAGCTTTCTTT
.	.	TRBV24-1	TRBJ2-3	CATSYYSGTTDTQYF	TGTGCCACCAGTTACTATTCGGGGACCACAGATACGCAGTATTTT
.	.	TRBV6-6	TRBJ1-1	CASSGTASPEAFF	TGTGCCAGCAGTGGGACCGCCAGCCCTGAAGCTTTCTTT
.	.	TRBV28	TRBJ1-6	CACDGRNNSPLHF	TGTGCCTGCGACGGCAGAAATAATTCACCCCTCCACTTT
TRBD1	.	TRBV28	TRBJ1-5	CASKFSGGGNQPQHF	TGTGCCAGCAAGTTCTCAGGGGGTGGCAATCAGCCCCAGCATTTT
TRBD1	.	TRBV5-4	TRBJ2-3	CASSQGGFGTDTQYF	TGTGCCAGCAGCCAAGGGGGCTTCGGAACAGATACGCAGTATTTT
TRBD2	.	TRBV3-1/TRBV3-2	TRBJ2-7	CASSQDLLAGGAYEQYF	TGTGCCAGCAGCCAAGACCTGCTAGCGGGAGGCGCCTACGAGCAGTACTTC
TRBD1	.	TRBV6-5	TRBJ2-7	CASSTFGTGIYEQYF	TGTGCCAGCAGTACTTTCGGGACAGGGATTTACGAGCAGTACTTC
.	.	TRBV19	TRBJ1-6	CASTPGTASSPLHF	TGTGCCAGTACCCCTGGAACAGCCTCTTCACCCCTCCACTTT
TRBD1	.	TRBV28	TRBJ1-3	CASSWDSSGNTIYF	TGTGCCAGCAGTTGGGACAGTTCCGGAAACACCATATATTTT